The 9 T cell receptor beta chains presented below share a single source sample, sequenced in a study of monozygotic twins with inflammatory bowel disease. Reprocessing the 5' RACE reads, TCRdb reports a single entry for every CDR3 protein and omits DNA. The sample includes roughly 330,000 distinct CDR3 sequences. Material: blood. The receptors were sampled from a human donor with ulcerative colitis or Crohn's disease, or a healthy co-twin of an affected twin (not recorded which).

The genes are TRBV4-1 and TRBJ1-4; TCRdb proposes TRBD1, but this gene call is untestable without DNA. Germline V gives CDR1 MGHRA, CDR2 YSYEKL. The CDR3 runs 19 residues. This CDR3 is CASHQTATGGQWNSEKLFF.

The chain employs TRBV18 and TRBJ2-7; the D call from TCRdb, TRBD1, cannot be confirmed without DNA. This CDR3 spans 15 amino acids. Germline V gene sequence: CDR1 KGHSH, CDR2 LQKENI. CDR3 amino acids: CASSPRSRRAYEQYF. The whole variable domain, remainder taken from reference TRBV18 and TRBJ2-7, is NAGVMQNPRHLVRRRGQEARLRCSPMKGHSHVYWYRQLPEEGLKFMVYLQKENIIDESGMPKERFSAEFPKEGPSILRIQQVVRGDSAAYFCASSPRSRRAYEQYFGPGTRLTVT.

The chain employs TRBV7-2 and TRBJ2-1; TCRdb proposes TRBD2, but this gene call is untestable without DNA. Looked up from germline, CDR1 is SGHTA and CDR2 is FQGNSA. This CDR3 is built from 15 residues. The CDR3 spells CASSSGLAEHNEQFF.

The V gene is TRBV28, the J gene TRBJ2-5; TCRdb designates TRBD2, a call that cannot be tested without DNA. Per the germline V gene, CDR1 is MDHEN and CDR2 is SYDVKM. The CDR3 runs 13 residues. The CDR3 is CASSIRWEIDQYF.

The J gene is TRBJ1-4, the V gene TRBV7-6. Germline V CDR1 and CDR2: SGHVS, FNYEAQ. The CDR3 covers 13 residues. The CDR3 protein is CASSSGSREKLFF. The full variable domain, in which reference TRBV7-6 and TRBJ1-4 provide the parts outside the CDR3, is GAGVSQSPRYKVTKRGQDVALRCDPISGHVSLYWYRQALGQGPEFLTYFNYEAQQDKSGLPNDRFSAERPEGSISTLTIQRTEQRDSAMYRCASSSGSREKLFFGSGTQLSVL.

The chain is built from TRBV6-1 and TRBJ2-1; TCRdb's D call of TRBD2 is untestable without DNA. From germline, CDR1 is MNHNS and CDR2 SASEGT. The CDR3 has 15 residues. CDR3 sequence reads: CASSLSGGVPNEQFF.

This CDR3 is CASSFTNQETQYF. This rearrangement joins TRBV5-1 to TRBJ2-5. The CDR3 runs to 13 residues. CDR1 SGHRS and CDR2 YFSETQ come from the germline V gene.

CDR3 loop: CASSQEGGRLEQFF. The V call is TRBV4-1, the J call TRBJ2-1; TCRdb picks TRBD1, but there is no DNA to check that call. This CDR3 contains 14 residues. Germline loops: CDR1 MGHRA, CDR2 YSYEKL.

The chain is built from TRBV20-1 and TRBJ1-6. The CDR3 extends over 15 amino acids. Germline V lookup: CDR1 DFQATT, CDR2 SNEGSKA (reference sequence). The CDR3 loop reads CSATGTNAYNSPLHF.